This T cell receptor beta chain was documented in a study of T cell repertoires in cytomegalovirus infection. In the study overall: It can be stated that public TCR beta signatures indicated CMV infection as well as a matching HLA type.

TCRdb re-called the reads through MiXCR, storing one row per CDR3 protein. The data contain some 300,000 distinct CDR3 sequences, about 13% of them singletons. CDR1 and CDR2 (germline): SGHTA, FQGTGA. Unmatched junction bases numbered 13, after V lost 6 bases and J lost 2 bases. There are 18 residues in the CDR3. General study findings and limits: Predominance within the ex vivo response was attributable to HLA-C-restricted CMV-specific TCR beta clonotypes. Carriers of CMV and the relevant HLA type were discriminated by public TCR beta frequency.

This clonotype was found many times. Its antigen is not known. V is TRBV7-3 and J is TRBJ2-1, with 10 bases aligning to TRBD2. Sequenced: PBMCs. The sequence came from a human donor in good health (CMV status not recorded). Some clones in this sample may be carry-over from other donors' samples. The CDR3 nucleotides are TGTGCCAGCAGTCGGATAGCGGGAGGTACCTATGCCTACAATGAGCAGTTCTTC. Protein sequence: CASSRIAGGTYAYNEQFF.